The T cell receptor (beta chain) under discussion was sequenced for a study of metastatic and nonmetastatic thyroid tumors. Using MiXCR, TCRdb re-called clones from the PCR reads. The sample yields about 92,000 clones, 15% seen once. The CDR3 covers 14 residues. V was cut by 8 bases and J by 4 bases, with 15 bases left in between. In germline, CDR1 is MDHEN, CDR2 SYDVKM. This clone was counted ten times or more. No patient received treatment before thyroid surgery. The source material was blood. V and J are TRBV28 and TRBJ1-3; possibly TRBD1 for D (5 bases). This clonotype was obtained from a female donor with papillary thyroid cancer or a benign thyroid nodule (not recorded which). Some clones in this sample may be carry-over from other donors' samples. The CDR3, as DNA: TGTGCCAGCCTTGCTAGGGGATCGGGAAACACCATATATTTT. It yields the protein CASLARGSGNTIYF.